The 20 T cell receptor beta chains presented below share a single source sample, sequenced in a study of CD8 T cells in ankylosing spondylitis. Study observations and caveats: It appeared that ankylosing spondylitis blood was characterized by a TCR beta motif of several highly homologous variants.

Their recognized antigens are unknown. TCRdb independently ran MiXCR on the 5' RACE reads; one entry per CDR3 protein. The sample consists of 400,000 to 450,000 distinct CDR3 sequences, roughly a sixth of them appearing once. Input material: blood, either unsorted or a sorted T cell fraction (not recorded which). The receptors here all came from a male donor with ankylosing spondylitis.

At least ten counts were recorded for this clonotype. The rearrangement joins TRBV5-1 to TRBJ2-2; maybe TRBD1 (7 bases). The length of the CDR3 is 16 residues. Germline V gives CDR1 SGHRS, CDR2 YFSETQ. Trimming took off 2 bases at V and 0 bases at J, with 11 bases between the two ends. Here the CDR3 DNA reads TGCGCCAGCAGCTTTCAGGGGGGATCGAACACCGGGGAGCTGTTTTTT. Translating it yields CASSFQGGSNTGELFF.

CDR3 residues: CASSFPASGGYNEQFF. The CDR3 DNA reads as TGTGCCAGCAGTTTCCCTGCTAGCGGGGGATACAATGAGCAGTTCTTC. The chain employs TRBV28 and TRBJ2-1; 10 bases map to TRBD2. The CDR3 totals 16 residues. Germline loops: CDR1 MDHEN, CDR2 SYDVKM. J was trimmed by 4 bases and V by 3 bases; bases with no gene match: 6.

This clonotype was observed a handful of times. The J gene is TRBJ2-5, the V gene TRBV24-1; D remains unclear. The V end was cut by 4 bases, the J end by 1 base, with 12 bases between. Germline loops: CDR1 KGHDR, CDR2 SFDVKD. The CDR3 spans 15 residues. CDR3 nucleotides: TGTGCCACCAGTGACCCAAGCACACCCCAAGAGACCCAGTACTTC. Amino acid sequence: CATSDPSTPQETQYF.

V and J are TRBV7-9 and TRBJ1-3, with D unresolved. Trimming shortened V by 5 bases and J by 4 bases, and 12 bases separated the two germline ends. Germline V gene lookup returns CDR1 SEHNR and CDR2 FQNEAQ (reference sequence). CDR3 size: 14 residues. CDR3 loop: CASSTTVIGNTIYF. The CDR3 nucleotides are TGTGCCAGCAGCACTACAGTTATCGGAAACACCATATATTTT.

This clonotype has ten or more counts. The gene calls are TRBV10-3 and TRBJ2-7, with 10 bases matching TRBD1. From germline, CDR1 is ENHRY and CDR2 SYGVKD. The junction had 4 bases not matched to a gene; V was cut back by 4 bases and J by 4 bases. The CDR3 contains 14 residues. The chain's CDR3 is CAISGGTGVYEQYF. CDR3 sequence (DNA): TGTGCCATCAGTGGGGGGACAGGGGTTTACGAGCAGTACTTC.

V gene TRBV6-1 combines with J gene TRBJ1-1; possible D gene TRBD1, 6 bases. CDR1 is MNHNS, CDR2 SASEGT, per germline. This CDR3 spans 14 amino acids. The V gene lost 5 bases and the J gene lost 4 bases, with 14 bases spanning the gap. The CDR3 spells CASSQKTGRTEAFF. In DNA form, the CDR3 reads TGTGCCAGCAGTCAAAAAACAGGGCGCACTGAAGCTTTCTTT.

This clonotype was observed a single time. At one end, the junction sequence differs from germline, possibly due to a read error. The chain carries TRBV18 and TRBJ2-3; the D gene could be TRBD1 or TRBD2 (6 bases each). CDR3 length equals 15 residues. The germline gives CDR1 KGHSH, CDR2 LQKENI. Here the CDR3 DNA reads TGTGCCAGCTCACCAGGAGGGGGAGTAACCGATACGCAGTATTTC. It is translated as CASSPGGGVTDTQYF.

This clonotype occurred a few times. The chain couples TRBV5-1 to TRBJ2-7, with D possibly TRBD2 on 7 matching bases. V dropped 0 bases and J dropped 4 bases, with 11 bases sitting between them. Germline V gives CDR1 SGHRS, CDR2 YFSETQ. This CDR3 has 14 amino acids. CDR3 in amino acids: CASSLAGGLYEQYF. The CDR3 nucleotides read TGCGCCAGCAGCTTGGCGGGGGGCCTTTACGAGCAGTACTTC.

This clonotype was counted a few times. The gene calls are TRBV20-1 and TRBJ2-1; D is perhaps TRBD2 (6 bases). The CDR3 loop spans 15 amino acids. The V gene lost 3 bases and the J gene lost 0 bases, with 12 bases spanning the gap. Germline V lookup: CDR1 DFQATT, CDR2 SNEGSKA (reference sequence). CDR3 DNA sequence: TGCAGTGCTAGTGGCGGGATGAGCTCCTACAATGAGCAGTTCTTC. It specifies CSASGGMSSYNEQFF.

The rearrangement joins TRBV27 to TRBJ2-7; 13 bases align to TRBD2. This CDR3 spans 16 amino acids. Germline CDR1 and CDR2: MNHEY and SMNVEV (reference sequence). Trimming at V came to 4 bases and at J to 2 bases, leaving 5 bases not matched to a gene. This chain's CDR3 is CASSYSGTSGTYEQYF. CDR3 sequence (DNA): TGTGCCAGCAGTTACTCCGGGACTAGCGGGACCTACGAGCAGTACTTC.

A few counts support this clonotype. This sequence joins TRBV4-2 and TRBJ1-1; D is ambiguous. The V end was cut by 0 bases, the J end by 6 bases, with 8 bases between. The CDR3 sequence is 13 residues long. The germline CDR1 and CDR2 sequences are LGHNA and YNFKEQ. This CDR3 reads CASSQEVTSEAFF. DNA of the CDR3: TGTGCCAGCAGCCAAGAGGTCACATCTGAAGCTTTCTTT.

There are a few counts of this clonotype. The chain couples TRBV5-1 to TRBJ1-4; D might be TRBD1 (6 bases). V lost 1 base to trimming and J lost 8 bases, with 12 bases between them. CDR1 is SGHRS, CDR2 YFSETQ, per germline. The CDR3 length is 14 residues. CDR3 nucleotide sequence: TGCGCCAGCAGCTTGTCCAGGGGTAGCGAAAAACTGTTTTTT. Protein sequence: CASSLSRGSEKLFF.

This clonotype was found many times. The chain has TRBV11-1 and TRBJ2-1; no reliable D call. The ends were cut back, 5 bases at V and 7 bases at J, with 15 bases in the middle. The germline V gene has CDR1 SGHAT and CDR2 FQDESV (reference sequence). This CDR3 comprises 14 residues. This CDR3 is CASSDAAENNEQFF. In DNA form, the CDR3 reads TGTGCCAGCAGCGATGCCGCGGAAAATAATGAGCAGTTCTTC.

The CDR3 sequence: CASSFIFGGSGNEQYF. The CDR3 DNA sequence: TGTGCCAGCAGTTTTATATTCGGCGGGAGCGGTAACGAGCAGTACTTC. The rearrangement uses TRBV12-3 or TRBV12-4 and TRBJ2-7; TRBD2 aligns across 7 bases. J was trimmed by 5 bases and V by 3 bases; bases with no gene match: 13. The CDR3 is 16 residues long.

In its sample, this clonotype was seen a few times. The chain joins TRBV12-3 or TRBV12-4 to TRBJ1-4; D gene uncertain. The V gene lost 7 bases and the J gene lost 4 bases, with 16 bases spanning the gap. This CDR3 has 15 amino acids. The CDR3 region is CASKLSGANNEKLFF. CDR3 sequence (DNA): TGTGCCAGCAAACTTTCGGGTGCTAATAATGAAAAACTGTTTTTT.

The sample holds a few counts of this clonotype. The chain employs TRBV19 and TRBJ2-5; D remains ambiguous. V lost 3 bases and J 2 bases, leaving 10 bases between the germline ends. CDR3 size: 14 residues. Per germline, CDR1 LNHDA and CDR2 SQIVND (reference sequence). DNA of the CDR3: TGTGCCAGTAGTATCTCTCCTAGTCAAGAGACCCAGTACTTC. Its translation is CASSISPSQETQYF.

V gene TRBV6-2 or TRBV6-3 combines with J gene TRBJ2-1, with 8 nucleotides matching TRBD2. The CDR3 has 15 amino acids. V was clipped by 6 bases and J by 5 bases; unmatched bases: 9. Germline lookup yields CDR1 MNHEY and CDR2 SVGEGT. The CDR3 DNA sequence: TGTGCCAGCAGCCGAGCGGGAGTCGGGGACAATGAGCAGTTCTTC. Its translation is CASSRAGVGDNEQFF.

The chain is built from TRBV19 and TRBJ1-4, with a weak D call TRBD1 (6 bases). The CDR3 length is 16 residues. Germline values: CDR1 LNHDA, CDR2 SQIVND (reference sequence). Deletions cut 3 bases from V and 4 bases from J, with 15 bases between. CDR3 residues: CASSMDSGAVNEKLFF. In nucleotides, the CDR3 is TGTGCCAGTAGTATGGATTCAGGGGCGGTTAATGAAAAACTGTTTTTT.

This clonotype was detected ten times or more. The chain recombines TRBV20-1 with TRBJ1-5, with 8 bases identical to TRBD1. J lost 2 bases, V lost 6 bases, and 12 bases had no gene match. CDR1 is DFQATT, CDR2 SNEGSKA, per germline (reference sequence). This CDR3 has 16 amino acids. CDR3 sequence: CSAPRQGTGGNQPQHF. CDR3 bases: TGCAGTGCCCCACGACAGGGGACTGGGGGCAATCAGCCCCAGCATTTT.

A few counts support this clonotype. V usage is TRBV5-1 and J usage is TRBJ1-1; tentatively, D is TRBD1 (6 bases). Germline CDR1 SGHRS, CDR2 YFSETQ. The CDR3 loop spans 16 amino acids. V dropped 5 bases and J dropped 4 bases, with 21 bases sitting between them. The CDR3 coding sequence is TGCGCCAGCAGTCCTCCCCTCTCAGGGGAGGTCACTGAAGCTTTCTTT. Its protein product is CASSPPLSGEVTEAFF.